These T cell receptor beta chains were read from a single sample in a study of human T cells and chemical hapten exposure. Each CDR3 protein gets one entry after TCRdb re-called the RACE reads with MiXCR. The sample includes roughly 84,000 distinct CDR3 sequences, 10% of them seen just once. This specimen consisted of whole blood, obtained in connection with sensitization to the hapten diphenylcyclopropenone (DPC). The receptors come from a woman aged 50 to 60 with alopecia areata. Some clones in this sample may be carry-over from other donors' samples. Both conserved end residues are part of each CDR3. The D gene is left open where the match is weak. The size field is filled for only some rows; it gives once, few, many or a size class.

>TRBJ2-2|TRBD1|many|TRBV2
CASSVGRQGNTGELFF
TGTGCCAGCAGTGTTGGGAGACAGGGGAACACCGGGGAGCTGTTTTTT
>TRBJ2-1|TRBD2|few|TRBV20-1
CSASPGTKNYNEQFF
TGCAGTGCTAGTCCCGGGACTAAGAACTACAATGAGCAGTTCTTC
>TRBJ1-5|TRBD1|many|TRBV2
CASSENRGYWSNQPQHF
TGTGCCAGCAGTGAGAACAGGGGGTATTGGAGCAATCAGCCCCAGCATTTT
>TRBJ2-2|TRBD2|-|TRBV7-2
CASPGGLAVNTGELFF
TGTGCCAGCCCCGGCGGGCTAGCGGTTAACACCGGGGAGCTGTTTTTT
>TRBJ1-3|-|-|TRBV27
CASSSINHRETSGNTIYF
TGTGCCAGCAGTTCCATTAACCACAGGGAAACATCGGGAAACACCATATATTTT
>TRBJ1-2|-|many|TRBV5-1
CASSLEIGEGYTF
TGCGCCAGCAGCTTGGAGATCGGCGAGGGCTACACCTTC
>TRBJ1-3|-|-|TRBV5-1
CASSPSDPGNTIYF
TGCGCCAGCAGCCCGTCAGATCCTGGAAACACCATATATTTT
>TRBJ1-5|TRBD1|few|TRBV6-5
CASRATGGGNQPQHF
TGTGCCAGCAGAGCTACAGGGGGGGGCAATCAGCCCCAGCATTTT
>TRBJ2-5|-|-|TRBV12-3/TRBV12-4
CASSFLGQETQYF
TGTGCCAGCAGTTTTCTGGGGCAAGAGACCCAGTACTTC
>TRBJ2-1|-|few|TRBV2
CASKGGQSSYNEQFF
TGTGCCAGCAAGGGGGGACAGAGCTCCTACAATGAGCAGTTCTTC
>TRBJ1-5|TRBD1|many|TRBV5-1
CASSLGQGKNQPQHF
TGCGCCAGCAGCTTGGGACAGGGGAAAAATCAGCCCCAGCATTTT
>TRBJ2-7|-|few|TRBV6-2/TRBV6-3
CASSADREDEQYF
TGTGCCAGCAGTGCAGACAGGGAGGACGAGCAGTACTTC
>TRBJ1-3|-|few|TRBV20-1
CSASQGGGNTIYF
TGCAGTGCTAGTCAGGGTGGTGGAAACACCATATATTTT
>TRBJ2-5|TRBD2|-|TRBV7-9
CASSLTSGHQETQYF
TGTGCCAGCAGCTTGACTAGCGGTCACCAAGAGACCCAGTACTTC
>TRBJ2-5|TRBD1|few|TRBV10-3
CAISGDRGQETQYF
TGTGCCATCAGTGGCGACAGGGGACAAGAGACCCAGTACTTC
>TRBJ1-2|-|many|TRBV7-9
CASSLTALSYGYTF
TGTGCCAGCAGCTTAACAGCCCTCTCCTATGGCTACACCTTC
>TRBJ2-1|-|-|TRBV14
CASSHRASSYNEQFF
TGTGCCAGCAGCCACAGGGCGAGCTCCTACAATGAGCAGTTCTTC
>TRBJ1-1|-|many|TRBV5-1
CASSFAGAYNTEAFF
TGCGCCAGCAGCTTCGCCGGGGCTTATAACACTGAAGCTTTCTTT
>TRBJ2-3|-|many|TRBV4-3
CASSQDWRTDTQYF
TGCGCCAGCAGCCAAGACTGGAGGACAGATACGCAGTATTTT
>TRBJ2-5|-|many|TRBV12-3/TRBV12-4
CASTYLAPGETQYF
TGTGCCAGCACCTACCTAGCGCCCGGTGAGACCCAGTACTTC
>TRBJ2-3|-|-|TRBV27
CASRKLGTDTQYF
TGTGCCAGCAGAAAGCTAGGCACAGATACGCAGTATTTT
>TRBJ2-7|TRBD1|many|TRBV5-1
CASSGSGGYEQYF
TGCGCCAGCAGCGGGTCAGGGGGTTACGAGCAGTACTTC
>TRBJ1-1|TRBD1|many|TRBV7-8
CASSSTGGGLTEAFF
TGTGCCAGCAGCTCGACAGGGGGCGGGTTGACTGAAGCTTTCTTT
>TRBJ2-5|TRBD2|-|TRBV6-2/TRBV6-3
CASSGLAGVGETQYF
TGTGCCAGCAGCGGACTAGCGGGAGTCGGGGAGACCCAGTACTTC
>TRBJ2-7|-|-|TRBV12-3/TRBV12-4
CASSFVGQSYEQYF
TGTGCCAGCAGTTTTGTGGGACAATCCTACGAGCAGTACTTC
>TRBJ2-2|-|few|TRBV27
CASSLGSSPGELFF
TGTGCCAGCAGTTTGGGGTCCTCACCCGGGGAGCTGTTTTTT
>TRBJ1-3|-|few|TRBV20-1
CSATQGPLSGNTIYF
TGCAGTGCAACACAGGGACCTCTCTCTGGAAACACCATATATTTT
>TRBJ2-1|-|-|TRBV28
CATAGDNEQFF
TGTGCCACCGCTGGGGACAATGAGCAGTTCTTC
>TRBJ2-5|TRBD2|many|TRBV7-6
CASSFWTSRHQETQYF
TGTGCCAGCAGCTTTTGGACTAGCAGACACCAAGAGACCCAGTACTTC
>TRBJ1-1|-|few|TRBV5-1
CASSLDISNTEAFF
TGCGCCAGCAGCTTGGATATCTCAAACACTGAAGCTTTCTTT
>TRBJ2-1|-|few|TRBV7-2
CASSLVGYEQFF
TGTGCCAGCAGCTTAGTAGGGTATGAGCAGTTCTTC
>TRBJ2-1|TRBD2|many|TRBV7-8
CASSQSGTNNEQFF
TGTGCCAGCAGCCAAAGCGGGACTAACAATGAGCAGTTCTTC
>TRBJ2-1|TRBD1|many|TRBV5-8
CASSYRGYNEQFF
TGTGCCAGCAGCTACAGGGGTTACAATGAGCAGTTCTTC
>TRBJ1-5|TRBD1|few|TRBV28
CASSGGQGASQPQHF
TGTGCCAGCAGTGGTGGACAGGGGGCTAGTCAGCCCCAGCATTTT
>TRBJ1-2|-|few|TRBV20-1
CSARGTRADYGYTF
TGCAGTGCTAGGGGGACACGCGCCGACTATGGCTACACCTTC
>TRBJ2-3|TRBD2|few|TRBV12-3/TRBV12-4
CASRAPSGGSTDTQYF
TGTGCCAGCAGAGCTCCTAGCGGGGGGAGCACAGATACGCAGTATTTT
>TRBJ1-6|-|many|TRBV4-3
CASSQTGRSGNSPLHF
TGCGCCAGCAGCCAGACCGGGAGGAGCGGCAATTCACCCCTCCACTTT
>TRBJ2-5|TRBD2|few|TRBV28
CASSFAMGLADEETQYF
TGTGCCAGCAGCTTCGCGATGGGACTAGCGGATGAAGAGACCCAGTACTTC
>TRBJ2-1|TRBD1|many|TRBV7-6
CASSPGQGGYDEQFF
TGTGCCAGCAGCCCGGGACAGGGTGGCTATGATGAGCAGTTCTTC
>TRBJ2-3|TRBD2|-|TRBV20-1
CSARDSAGLAGRNTQYF
TGCAGTGCTAGAGATTCGGCAGGACTAGCGGGAAGAAATACGCAGTATTTT
>TRBJ1-4|TRBD1|few|TRBV23-1
CASSQSGQGDEQEKLFF
TGCGCCAGCAGTCAATCGGGACAGGGGGATGAGCAGGAAAAACTGTTTTTT
>TRBJ2-7|-|-|TRBV7-2
CASSPRPGGYYEQYF
TGTGCCAGCAGCCCCCGTCCAGGGGGGTACTACGAGCAGTACTTC
>TRBJ2-5|-|many|TRBV6-2/TRBV6-3
CASSSQTRETQYF
TGTGCCAGCAGTTCACAAACCCGAGAGACCCAGTACTTC
>TRBJ2-3|-|many|TRBV24-1
CATSGGYHNTQYF
TGTGCCACCAGTGGGGGGTACCACAATACGCAGTATTTT
>TRBJ2-1|-|few|TRBV20-1
CSANGGTFRGEQFF
TGCAGTGCTAACGGCGGGACTTTTCGGGGTGAGCAGTTCTTC